Shown below are 9 T cell receptor beta chains from a single sample sequenced in a study of CD8+ T cells in alopecia areata. Once RNA had been extracted, it was reverse transcribed into cDNA to act as the sequencing template. Only in-frame clones appear in the TCRdb table, and some are missing; sequencing was by immunoSEQ multiplex PCR. In the table there are 110,000 or so clones, roughly 60% of which are singletons. Treatment denoted: oral pan-JAK inhibitor, 5-10 mg twice daily. The material sequenced was CD8+ T cells sorted from blood, taken at week 4, from a patient treated with tofacitinib. These receptors were collected from a human donor with alopecia areata.

J is TRBJ1-1 and V is TRBV29-1; no firm D call. Looked up from germline, CDR1 is SQVTM and CDR2 is ANQGSEA. The CDR3 contains 12 residues. V lost 3 bases, J lost 1 base, and 6 bases lay in between. This CDR3 reads CSVEAPNTEAFF. CDR3 DNA sequence: TGCAGCGTTGAGGCACCGAACACTGAAGCTTTCTTT.

The gene calls are TRBV4-2 and TRBJ2-3, with D perhaps TRBD1 (6 bases). The CDR3 is 14 amino acids. Germline lookup yields CDR1 LGHNA and CDR2 YNFKEQ. Trimming pared 0 bases from V and 13 bases from J, leaving 17 bases between. The CDR3 DNA follows: TGTGCCAGCAGCCAAGAGGCAGAACAGGGATATGAGTATTTT. Protein product: CASSQEAEQGYEYF.

The J gene is TRBJ2-1, the V gene TRBV4-1; tentative D call: TRBD2 (5 bases). Germline CDR1 reads MGHRA; CDR2 reads YSYEKL. V lost 1 base and J lost 7, with 11 bases in between. CDR3 length: 14 amino acids. The CDR3 region is CASSQGTLPNEQFF. In DNA form, the CDR3 reads TGCGCCAGCAGCCAAGGGACTTTACCGAATGAGCAGTTCTTC.

The chain recombines TRBV29-1 with TRBJ1-1; D is unresolved. This CDR3 has 11 amino acids. CDR1 and CDR2 from the germline V gene are SQVTM and ANQGSEA. Trimming pared 3 bases from V and 7 bases from J, leaving 9 bases between. The DNA of the CDR3 is TGCAGCGTTGATCTCGGAAATGAAGCTTTCTTT. This translates into CSVDLGNEAFF. Filled out from reference TRBV29-1 and TRBJ1-1, the complete variable domain reads SAVISQKPSRDICQRGTSLTIQCQVDSQVTMMFWYRQQPGQSLTLIATANQGSEATYESGFVIDKFPISRPNLTFSTLTVSNMSPEDSSIYLCSVDLGNEAFFGQGTRLTVV.

This clone showed up just a few times. The chain combines TRBV5-1 with TRBJ2-2; 7 bases match TRBD1. CDR1 SGHRS and CDR2 YFSETQ come from the germline V gene. This CDR3 is built from 16 residues. V dropped 4 bases and J dropped 0; count of bases not matched to a gene: 6. The CDR3, as DNA: TGCGCCAGCAGCCTCGACAGGGACGCGAACACCGGGGAGCTGTTTTTT. Translating it yields CASSLDRDANTGELFF.

V and J are TRBV14 and TRBJ2-4, with a tentative D call TRBD2 (5 bases). The V gene's germline CDR1 is SGHDN and CDR2 FVKESK. Trimming took 0 bases from V and 8 from J, leaving 23 bases between them. The CDR3 sequence is 18 residues long. This CDR3 reads CASSQDPVGFRGLDIQYF. The DNA of the CDR3 is TGTGCCAGCAGCCAAGATCCGGTAGGCTTCCGGGGATTGGACATTCAGTACTTC.

There are a few counts of this clone. V usage is TRBV7-3 and J usage is TRBJ1-1, with D perhaps matching TRBD1 (6 bases). CDR1 and CDR2 (germline): SGHTA, FQGTGA. V lost 2 bases and J 5 bases, leaving 15 bases between the germline ends. The CDR3 runs to 15 residues. The CDR3 DNA reads as TGTGCCAGCAGCTTAGGACTGGGGGCTGAGACTGAAGCTTTCTTT. It encodes CASSLGLGAETEAFF.

A few counts support this clone. The chain recombines TRBV15 with TRBJ1-6; possible D gene TRBD1, 5 bases. Germline V gene lookup returns CDR1 LNHNV and CDR2 YYDKDF (reference sequence). Between the trimmed V and J ends, which lost 1 base and 1 base, there was a span of 8 bases. This CDR3 is 16 amino acids long. The chain's CDR3 is CATSRVGTSYNSPLHF. The CDR3 DNA reads TGTGCCACCAGCAGAGTTGGGACTTCCTATAATTCACCCCTCCACTTT.

There are a few counts of this clone. The chain joins TRBV29-1 to TRBJ2-2; no clear D gene. CDR3 length: 13 amino acids. V lost 7 bases and J lost 3, with 12 bases in between. Germline CDR1 is SQVTM and CDR2 is ANQGSEA. The CDR3 sequence: CSAMATDTGELFF. The CDR3 nucleotides are TGCAGCGCCATGGCTACTGACACCGGGGAGCTGTTTTTT.